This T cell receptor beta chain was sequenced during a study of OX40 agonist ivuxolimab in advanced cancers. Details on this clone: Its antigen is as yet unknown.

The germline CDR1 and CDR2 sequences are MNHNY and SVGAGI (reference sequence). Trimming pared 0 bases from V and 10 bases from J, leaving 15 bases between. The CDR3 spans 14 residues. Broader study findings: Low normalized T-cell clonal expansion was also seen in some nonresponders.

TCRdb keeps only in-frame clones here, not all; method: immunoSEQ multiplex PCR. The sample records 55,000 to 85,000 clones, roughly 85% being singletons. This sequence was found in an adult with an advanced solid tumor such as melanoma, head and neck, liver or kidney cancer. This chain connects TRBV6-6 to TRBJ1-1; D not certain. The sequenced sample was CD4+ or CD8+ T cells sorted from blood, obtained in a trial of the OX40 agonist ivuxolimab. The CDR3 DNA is TGTGCCAGCAGTTACTCGAGTGTTAGGGTGGGAGCTTTCTTT. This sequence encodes CASSYSSVRVGAFF.